This TCR beta chain is from a study of cytomegalovirus exposure and HLA in healthy donors. Assay used: immunoSEQ multiplex PCR; TCRdb lists only in-frame clones, some missing. The sample holds 70,000 to 75,000 clones, about 94% seen once. CDR1 DFQATT and CDR2 SNEGSKA come from the germline V gene (reference sequence). The CDR3 is 11 residues long. The V gene lost 4 bases and the J gene lost 7 bases, with 8 bases spanning the gap. V usage is TRBV20-1 and J usage is TRBJ2-1; D ambiguous. Sequenced material: PBMCs. This clonotype originated in a man aged 18 to 35 in good health and CMV-seropositive. CDR3 loop: CSAIPVNEQFF. As DNA, the CDR3 is TGCAGTGCTATCCCGGTAAATGAGCAGTTCTTC.